These 16 T cell receptor beta chains came from one sample sequenced in a study of identical twins. From the 5' RACE reads, TCRdb called clonotypes with MiXCR, one entry per CDR3 protein. This sample carries approximately 190,000 distinct CDR3 sequences, around 15% of them seen once, and the ten largest clones take 40%. These data were also reused for a study on T cells expressing NK-cell markers.

What was sequenced was CD8+ T cells sorted from blood. These receptors came from a woman younger than 30 in good health.

This chain connects TRBV5-1 to TRBJ1-1, with 7 bases that match TRBD1. Losses at the gene ends were 3 bases for V and 1 base for J; bases not matched to a gene: 9. This CDR3 has 16 residues. CDR1 SGHRS and CDR2 YFSETQ come from the germline V gene. The CDR3 DNA sequence: TGCGCCAGCAGCTCGGCTACGGACAGGCGGAACACTGAAGCTTTCTTT. Amino acid sequence: CASSSATDRRNTEAFF.

The chain joins TRBV4-1 to TRBJ2-7; D ambiguous. The V gene lost 1 base and the J gene lost 2 bases, with 12 bases spanning the gap. From germline, CDR1 is MGHRA and CDR2 YSYEKL. The CDR3 spans 15 residues. The CDR3 DNA is TGCGCCAGCAGCCAAGGGTACAGTCAGCCCTACGAGCAGTACTTC. The encoded protein is CASSQGYSQPYEQYF.

The chain joins TRBV11-1 to TRBJ2-1; 11 nucleotides match TRBD2. Germline assignment: CDR1 SGHAT and CDR2 FQDESV (reference sequence). The CDR3 length is 19 residues. V trimming: 4 bases; J trimming: 0 bases; junction bases outside the gene matches: 11. In DNA, the CDR3 is TGTGCCAGCAGCTCCACCGTAATGACTAGCGGGGTCTCCTACAATGAGCAGTTCTTC. This translates into CASSSTVMTSGVSYNEQFF.

The chain has TRBV7-9 and TRBJ2-1, with D possibly called TRBD1 or TRBD2 (5 bases each). Germline-derived CDR1 and CDR2 are SEHNR and FQNEAQ (reference sequence). Trimming took off 2 bases at V and 7 bases at J, with 18 bases between the two ends. The CDR3 covers 16 residues. CDR3 sequence reads: CASSLPLARERNEQFF. CDR3 nucleotides: TGTGCCAGCAGCTTACCTCTAGCCAGGGAGAGGAATGAGCAGTTCTTC.

The chain combines TRBV7-6 with TRBJ2-2; TRBD2 agrees at 9 bases. J lost 4 bases, V lost 5 bases, and 17 bases had no gene match. Germline values: CDR1 SGHVS, CDR2 FNYEAQ. The CDR3 extends over 19 amino acids. CDR3 protein: CASSNVKSAGGPGTGELFF. CDR3 coding DNA: TGTGCCAGCAGCAACGTTAAGTCCGCGGGGGGGCCGGGCACCGGGGAGCTGTTTTTT.

V usage is TRBV6-2 or TRBV6-3 and J usage is TRBJ2-1; 7 bases align to TRBD2. The V gene end was trimmed by 11 bases and the J gene end by 2 bases; junction bases not matched to a gene: 9. This CDR3 comprises 14 residues. Germline V CDR1 and CDR2: MNHEY, SVGEGT. DNA for the CDR3: TGTGCCGGAAGCACTAGCGTCACCTACAATGAGCAGTTCTTC. Amino acid sequence: CAGSTSVTYNEQFF.

In this sample, this clonotype turned up many times. The chain joins TRBV29-1 to TRBJ2-7; D unclear. Trimming took 5 bases from V and 6 from J, leaving 11 bases between them. The V gene's germline CDR1 is SQVTM and CDR2 ANQGSEA. CDR3 size: 11 residues. In DNA form, the CDR3 reads TGCAGCGTTTCTTGGGGTAGCGAGCAGTACTTC. Its translation is CSVSWGSEQYF.

A few counts support this clonotype. This chain connects TRBV27 to TRBJ2-1; 12 bases agree with TRBD2. This CDR3 spans 20 amino acids. With V trimmed by 5 bases and J by 2 bases, 16 bases remained unmatched. Germline assignment: CDR1 MNHEY and CDR2 SMNVEV (reference sequence). CDR3 residues: CASSAVGLAGQGSPYNEQFF. The DNA for the CDR3 is TGTGCCAGCAGTGCGGTCGGACTAGCGGGGCAGGGAAGCCCCTACAATGAGCAGTTCTTC.

The sample holds a few counts of this clonotype. The CDR3 DNA is TGCAGCGTTGATTCCGGGGGGGACACAGATACGCAGTATTTT. It specifies CSVDSGGDTDTQYF. The chain uses TRBV29-1 and TRBJ2-3, with TRBD2 matching over 8 bases. This CDR3 has 14 amino acids. Trimming removed 3 bases from V and 2 bases from J; junction bases left unmatched: 4. Germline assignment: CDR1 SQVTM and CDR2 ANQGSEA.

This clonotype was seen a few times. The chain links TRBV9 to TRBJ2-5; a weak D match, TRBD2 (7 bases). This CDR3 has 16 amino acids. V lost 5 bases to trimming and J lost 5 bases, with 22 bases between them. Germline V gene data show CDR1 as SGDLS and CDR2 as YYNGEE. The CDR3 DNA follows: TGTGCCAGCAGTCACCCCTTAGGGGGGGCGATGGAGACCCAGTACTTC. Translation: CASSHPLGGAMETQYF.

This clonotype was recorded at least ten times. The genes are TRBV25-1 and TRBJ2-5; the D gene could be TRBD1 or TRBD2 (5 bases each). Germline V gene lookup returns CDR1 MGHDK and CDR2 SYGVNS. This CDR3 comprises 13 residues. The V end was cut by 0 bases, the J end by 5 bases, with 7 bases between. The CDR3 sequence is CASSEYWGETQYF. Here the CDR3 DNA reads TGTGCCAGCAGTGAATACTGGGGGGAGACCCAGTACTTC.

This clonotype was counted only a few times. This chain uses TRBV6-2 or TRBV6-3 with TRBJ2-3; TRBD2 matches 8 bases. This CDR3 is 14 amino acids long. Germline CDR1 reads MNHEY; CDR2 reads SVGEGT. Trimming took 6 bases from V and 4 from J; bases not matched to a gene: 6. The CDR3 protein is CASRRGGLSDTQYF. The CDR3 DNA reads as TGTGCCAGCAGACGGGGGGGACTTTCAGATACGCAGTATTTT.

This clonotype has a count of ten or more. The genes are TRBV7-2 and TRBJ2-1; 10 bases align to TRBD2. J lost 0 bases, V lost 5 bases, and 4 bases had no gene match. Germline assignment: CDR1 SGHTA and CDR2 FQGNSA. There are 16 residues in the CDR3. The DNA for the CDR3 is TGTGCCAGCAGCACCATAGCGGGGGGCTCCTACAATGAGCAGTTCTTC. It encodes CASSTIAGGSYNEQFF. Variable domain in full (rest from reference TRBV7-2 and TRBJ2-1): GAGVSQSPSNKVTEKGKDVELRCDPISGHTALYWYRQSLGQGLEFLIYFQGNSAPDKSGLPSDRFSAERTGGSVSTLTIQRTQQEDSAVYLCASSTIAGGSYNEQFFGPGTRLTVL.

This chain uses TRBV29-1 with TRBJ2-5; D unclear. Germline-derived CDR1 and CDR2 are SQVTM and ANQGSEA. V lost 3 bases, J lost 2 bases, and 7 bases lay in between. CDR3 size: 12 residues. The DNA for the CDR3 is TGCAGCGTTGAGGTGGGGCAAGAGACCCAGTACTTC. Amino acid sequence: CSVEVGQETQYF.

This clonotype was detected a few times. The V call is TRBV7-8, the J call TRBJ1-1; D is perhaps TRBD1 (5 bases). Trimming took 5 bases from V and 6 from J, leaving 16 bases between them. CDR3 length equals 14 residues. The germline gives CDR1 SGHVS, CDR2 FQNEAQ. The CDR3 loop is CASSQATVGPEAFF. The CDR3 nucleotides are TGTGCCAGCAGCCAGGCAACAGTGGGACCTGAAGCTTTCTTT. The variable domain in full, with the rest retrieved from reference TRBV7-8 and TRBJ1-1, is GAGVSQSPRYKVAKRGQDVALRCDPISGHVSLFWYQQALGQGPEFLTYFQNEAQLDKSGLPSDRFFAERPEGSVSTLKIQRTQQEDSAVYLCASSQATVGPEAFFGQGTRLTVV.

V usage is TRBV29-1 and J usage is TRBJ2-3; D is unclear. The germline V gene encodes CDR1 SQVTM and CDR2 ANQGSEA. The CDR3 is 14 amino acids. V lost 5 bases and J 2 bases, leaving 14 bases between the germline ends. The chain's CDR3 is CSVSAPDSTDTQYF. The CDR3 region has the DNA TGCAGCGTTTCTGCTCCCGACTCCACAGATACGCAGTATTTT.